This TCR beta chain was sequenced for a study of cytomegalovirus exposure and HLA in healthy donors. Study details: The 90 to 150 validation repertoires, a later analysis reported, used the same platform as the roughly 660 repertoires from the first cohort.

The repertoire was sequenced with immunoSEQ multiplex PCR; TCRdb's copy has only in-frame clones and lacks some. The sample lists about 120,000 clones; 86% were seen once. Concerning this clone itself: The antigen remains undetermined.

Findings and caveats of the study: Most TCR sequences were uncommon, yet certain public TCRs appeared in many donors.

V shed 4 bases, J shed 7 bases, and the junction held 7 bases outside the gene matches. The CDR3 contains 15 residues. Germline loops: CDR1 SGHRS, CDR2 YFSETQ. The chain joins TRBV5-1 to TRBJ1-4; 10 nucleotides agree with TRBD1. The specimen sequenced was PBMCs. This clonotype was obtained from a man aged 18 to 29 in good health and CMV-seronegative. The chain's CDR3 is CASSKGTGAGEKLFF. The CDR3 DNA reads as TGCGCCAGCAGCAAAGGGACAGGGGCGGGTGAAAAACTGTTTTTT.